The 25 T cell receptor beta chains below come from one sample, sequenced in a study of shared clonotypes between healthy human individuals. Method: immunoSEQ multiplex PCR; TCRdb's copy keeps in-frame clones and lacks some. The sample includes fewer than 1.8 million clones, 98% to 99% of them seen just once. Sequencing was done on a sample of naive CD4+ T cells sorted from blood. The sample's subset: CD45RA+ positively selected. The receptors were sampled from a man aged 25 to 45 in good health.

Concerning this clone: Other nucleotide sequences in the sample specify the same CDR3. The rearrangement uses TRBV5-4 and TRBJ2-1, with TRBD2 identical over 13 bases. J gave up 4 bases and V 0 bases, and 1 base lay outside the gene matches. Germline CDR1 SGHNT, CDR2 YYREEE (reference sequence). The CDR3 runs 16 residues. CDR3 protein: CASSLGGLAGYNEQFF. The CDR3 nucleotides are TGTGCCAGCAGCTTGGGGGGACTAGCGGGATACAATGAGCAGTTCTTC. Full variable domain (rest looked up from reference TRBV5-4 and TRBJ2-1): ETGVTQSPTHLIKTRGQQVTLRCSSQSGHNTVSWYQQALGQGPQFIFQYYREEENGRGNFPPRFSGLQFPNYSSELNVNALELDDSALYLCASSLGGLAGYNEQFFGPGTRLTVL.

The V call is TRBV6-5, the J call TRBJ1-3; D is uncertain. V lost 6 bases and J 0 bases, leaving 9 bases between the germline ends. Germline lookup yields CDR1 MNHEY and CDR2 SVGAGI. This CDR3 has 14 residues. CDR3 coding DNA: TGTGCCAGCAGCCCGGGCATCTCTGGAAACACCATATATTTT. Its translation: CASSPGISGNTIYF.

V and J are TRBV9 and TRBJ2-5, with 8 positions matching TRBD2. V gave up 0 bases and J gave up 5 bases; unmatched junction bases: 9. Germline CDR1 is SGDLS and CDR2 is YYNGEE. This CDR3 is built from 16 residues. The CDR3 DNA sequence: TGTGCCAGCAGCGTAGCCGGGGGGGGCGCCCGGGAGACCCAGTACTTC. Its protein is CASSVAGGGARETQYF. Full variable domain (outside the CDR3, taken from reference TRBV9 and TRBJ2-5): DSGVTQTPKHLITATGQRVTLRCSPRSGDLSVYWYQQSLDQGLQFLIQYYNGEERAKGNILERFSAQQFPDLHSELNLSSLELGDSALYFCASSVAGGGARETQYFGPGTRLLVL.

CDR3 nucleotide sequence: TGTGCCAGCAGCTCTTCGGCGGGACGCACAGATACGCAGTATTTT. Amino acids: CASSSSAGRTDTQYF. The rearrangement links TRBV11-3 to TRBJ2-3; weak D call: TRBD2 (6 bases). Trimming left V 4 bases short and J 1 base short, with 12 bases between. Germline V gene data show CDR1 as SGHNT and CDR2 as YENEEA. The CDR3 has 15 residues. The variable domain in full, completed from reference TRBV11-3 and TRBJ2-3, reads EAGVVQSPRYKIIEKKQPVAFWCNPISGHNTLYWYLQNLGQGPELLIRYENEEAVDDSQLPKDRFSAERLKGVDSTLKIQPAELGDSAVYLCASSSSAGRTDTQYFGPGTRLTVL.

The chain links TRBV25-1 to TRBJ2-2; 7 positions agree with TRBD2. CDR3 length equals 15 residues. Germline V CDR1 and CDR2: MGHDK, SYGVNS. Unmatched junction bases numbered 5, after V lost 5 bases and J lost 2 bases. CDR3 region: CASSTQRENTGELFF. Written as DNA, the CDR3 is TGTGCCAGCAGTACCCAGCGGGAAAACACCGGGGAGCTGTTTTTT.

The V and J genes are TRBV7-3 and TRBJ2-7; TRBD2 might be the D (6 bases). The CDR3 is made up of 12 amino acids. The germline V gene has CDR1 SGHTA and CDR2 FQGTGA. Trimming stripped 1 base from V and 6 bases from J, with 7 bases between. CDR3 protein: CASSLNGGEQYF. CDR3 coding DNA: TGTGCCAGCAGCTTAAACGGGGGCGAGCAGTACTTC.

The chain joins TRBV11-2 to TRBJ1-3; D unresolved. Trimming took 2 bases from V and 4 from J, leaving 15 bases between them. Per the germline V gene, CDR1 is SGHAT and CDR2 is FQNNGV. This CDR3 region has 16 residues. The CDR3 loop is CASSLFGTGKGNTIYF. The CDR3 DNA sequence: TGTGCCAGCAGCTTATTCGGTACGGGGAAAGGAAACACCATATATTTT.

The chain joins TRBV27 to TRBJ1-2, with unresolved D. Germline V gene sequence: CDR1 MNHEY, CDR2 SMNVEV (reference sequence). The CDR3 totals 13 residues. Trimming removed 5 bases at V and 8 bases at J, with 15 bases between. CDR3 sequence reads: CASSRYPTMGYTF. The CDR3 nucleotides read TGTGCCAGCAGTCGCTACCCGACAATGGGCTACACCTTC.

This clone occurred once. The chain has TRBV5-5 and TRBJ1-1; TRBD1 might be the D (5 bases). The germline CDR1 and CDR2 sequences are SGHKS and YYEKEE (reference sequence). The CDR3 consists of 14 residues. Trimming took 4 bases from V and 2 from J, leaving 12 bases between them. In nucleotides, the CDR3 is TGTGCCAGCAGCCTAGGGACGGGTAACACTGAAGCTTTCTTT. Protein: CASSLGTGNTEAFF.

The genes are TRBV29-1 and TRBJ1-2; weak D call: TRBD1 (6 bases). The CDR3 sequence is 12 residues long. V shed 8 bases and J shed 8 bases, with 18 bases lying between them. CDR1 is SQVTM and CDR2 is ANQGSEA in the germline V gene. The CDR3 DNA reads TGCAGCACTGAGGGGGGATCGCGGGGCTACACCTTC. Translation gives CSTEGGSRGYTF.

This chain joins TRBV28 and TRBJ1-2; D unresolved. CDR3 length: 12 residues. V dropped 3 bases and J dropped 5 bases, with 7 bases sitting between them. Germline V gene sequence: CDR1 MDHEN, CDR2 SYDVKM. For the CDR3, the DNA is TGTGCCAGCAGTTTCTGGGAATATGGCTACACCTTC. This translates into CASSFWEYGYTF.

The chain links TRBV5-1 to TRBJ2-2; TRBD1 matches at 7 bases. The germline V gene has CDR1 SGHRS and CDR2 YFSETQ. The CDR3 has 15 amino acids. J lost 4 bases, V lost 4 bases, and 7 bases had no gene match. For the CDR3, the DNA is TGCGCCAGCAGCCGAACGGGACAGACCACCGGGGAGCTGTTTTTT. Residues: CASSRTGQTTGELFF.

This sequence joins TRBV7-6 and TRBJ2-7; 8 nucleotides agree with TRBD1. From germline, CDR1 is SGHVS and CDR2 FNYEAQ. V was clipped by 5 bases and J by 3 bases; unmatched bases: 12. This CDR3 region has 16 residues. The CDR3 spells CASSRDVGQAYYEQYF. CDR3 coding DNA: TGTGCCAGCAGCCGTGACGTGGGACAGGCCTACTACGAGCAGTACTTC.

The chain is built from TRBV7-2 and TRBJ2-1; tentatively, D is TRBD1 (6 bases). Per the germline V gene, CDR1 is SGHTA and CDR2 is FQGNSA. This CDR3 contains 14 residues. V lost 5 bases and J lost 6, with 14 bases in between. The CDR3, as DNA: TGTGCCAGCAGCAACAGGGATGGGTCCAATGAGCAGTTCTTC. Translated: CASSNRDGSNEQFF.

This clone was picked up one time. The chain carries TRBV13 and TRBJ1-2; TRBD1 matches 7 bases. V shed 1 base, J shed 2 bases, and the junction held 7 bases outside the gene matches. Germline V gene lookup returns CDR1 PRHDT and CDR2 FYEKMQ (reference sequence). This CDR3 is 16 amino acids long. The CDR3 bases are TGTGCCAGCAGCTTAGAATGGGAGGGACAGAACTATGGCTACACCTTC. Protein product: CASSLEWEGQNYGYTF.

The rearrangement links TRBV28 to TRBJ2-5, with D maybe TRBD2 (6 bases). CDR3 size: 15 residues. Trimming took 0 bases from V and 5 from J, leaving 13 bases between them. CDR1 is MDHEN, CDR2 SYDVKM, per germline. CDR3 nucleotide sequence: TGTGCCAGCAGTTTATGGCAGGGAGGAGGGGAGACCCAGTACTTC. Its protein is CASSLWQGGGETQYF.

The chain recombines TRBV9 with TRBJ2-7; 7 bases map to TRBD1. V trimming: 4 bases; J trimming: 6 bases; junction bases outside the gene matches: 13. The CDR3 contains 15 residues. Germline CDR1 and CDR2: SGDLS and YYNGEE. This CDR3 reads CASSPTPGQVGEQYF. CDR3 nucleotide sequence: TGTGCCAGCAGCCCAACGCCCGGACAGGTGGGCGAGCAGTACTTC.

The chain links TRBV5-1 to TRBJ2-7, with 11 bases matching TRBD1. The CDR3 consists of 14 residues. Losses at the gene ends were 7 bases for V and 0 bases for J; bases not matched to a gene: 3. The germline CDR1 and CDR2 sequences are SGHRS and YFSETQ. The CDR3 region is CASAGQGGSYEQYF. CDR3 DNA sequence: TGCGCCAGCGCGGGACAGGGGGGCTCCTACGAGCAGTACTTC.

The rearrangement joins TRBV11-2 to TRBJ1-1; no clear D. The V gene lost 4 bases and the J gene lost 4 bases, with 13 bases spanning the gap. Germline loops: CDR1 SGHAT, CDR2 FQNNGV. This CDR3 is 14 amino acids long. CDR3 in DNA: TGTGCCAGCAGCTACCCGCTCGATGGCACTGAAGCTTTCTTT. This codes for CASSYPLDGTEAFF.

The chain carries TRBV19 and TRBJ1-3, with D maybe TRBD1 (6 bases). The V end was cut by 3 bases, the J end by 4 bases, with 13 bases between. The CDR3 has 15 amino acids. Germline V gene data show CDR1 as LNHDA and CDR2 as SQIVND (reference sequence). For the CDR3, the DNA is TGTGCCAGTAGTATCGGGACACGGGGAGGAAACACCATATATTTT. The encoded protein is CASSIGTRGGNTIYF.

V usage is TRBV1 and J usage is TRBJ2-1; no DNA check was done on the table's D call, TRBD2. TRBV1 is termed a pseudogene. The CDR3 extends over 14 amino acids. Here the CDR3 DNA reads TGCACCAGCAGCCAGACTCCTCTATACAATGAGCAGTTCTTC. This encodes CTSSQTPLYNEQFF.

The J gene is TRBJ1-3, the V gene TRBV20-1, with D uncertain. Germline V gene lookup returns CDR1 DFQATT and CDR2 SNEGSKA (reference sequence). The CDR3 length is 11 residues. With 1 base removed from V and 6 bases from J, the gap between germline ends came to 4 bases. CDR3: CSARAANTIYF. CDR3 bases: TGCAGTGCTAGAGCGGCAAACACCATATATTTT.

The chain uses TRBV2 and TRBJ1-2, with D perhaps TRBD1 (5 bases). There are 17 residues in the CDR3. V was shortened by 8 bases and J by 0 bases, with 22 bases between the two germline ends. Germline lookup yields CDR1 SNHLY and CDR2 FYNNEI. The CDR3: CASFVRRQGPANYGYTF. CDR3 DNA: TGTGCCAGCTTTGTCCGGCGGCAGGGACCTGCTAACTATGGCTACACCTTC.

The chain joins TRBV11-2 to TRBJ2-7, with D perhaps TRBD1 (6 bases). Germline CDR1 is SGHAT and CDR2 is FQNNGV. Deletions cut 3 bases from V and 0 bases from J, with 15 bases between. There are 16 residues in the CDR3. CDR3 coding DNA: TGTGCCAGCAGCTTTAGGACAGCCTTGACCTCCTACGAGCAGTACTTC. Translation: CASSFRTALTSYEQYF. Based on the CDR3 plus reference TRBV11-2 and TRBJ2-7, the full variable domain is EAGVAQSPRYKIIEKRQSVAFWCNPISGHATLYWYQQILGQGPKLLIQFQNNGVVDDSQLPKDRFSAERLKGVDSTLKIQPAKLEDSAVYLCASSFRTALTSYEQYFGPGTRLTVT.

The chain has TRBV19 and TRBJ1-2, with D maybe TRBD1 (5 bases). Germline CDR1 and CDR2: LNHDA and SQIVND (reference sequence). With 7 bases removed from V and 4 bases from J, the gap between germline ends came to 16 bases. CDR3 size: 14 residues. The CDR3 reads CASTEGPGPYGYTF. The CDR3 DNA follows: TGTGCCAGTACCGAAGGGCCAGGGCCCTATGGCTACACCTTC.